This TCR beta chain is from a study of T cell responses to AZD1222 COVID-19 vaccine. Study results and limitations: White British people made up most donors, females outnumbered males, and clonal diversity was possibly underestimated. Only a handful of AZD1222 recipients were seropositive at baseline. Repertoires were sampled only after the peak T cell response. With two AZD1222 doses given, Spike-specific TCR breadth and depth both rose.

This clone is a singleton in its sample. Its antigen is unidentified. Using immunoSEQ multiplex PCR, the repertoire was profiled, and TCRdb retains in-frame clones only, with some absent. The table records 150,000 to 200,000 clones, about 92% of them present only once. This TCR was recovered from an adult in good health. The material sequenced was peripheral blood, taken on day 0 of AZD1222 vaccination.

CDR3 sequence (DNA): TGTGCCAGCAGCCAACGCGGACAGGGGGATTCACCCCTCCACTTT. This encodes CASSQRGQGDSPLHF. V and J are TRBV4-2 and TRBJ1-6, with 10 nucleotides matching TRBD1. Germline CDR1 is LGHNA and CDR2 is YNFKEQ. Trimming took 2 bases from V and 8 from J; bases not matched to a gene: 3. The CDR3 totals 15 residues.